Listed here are 29 T cell receptor beta chains from one sample, sequenced in a study of cytotoxic CD8 clonotypes in ibrutinib-treated CLL. Assay used: immunoSEQ multiplex PCR; TCRdb lists only in-frame clones, some missing. The table shows about 50,000 clones, with roughly three fifths occurring only once. Material: PBMCs, obtained after 24 months of ibrutinib treatment. The receptors were sampled from a human donor with chronic lymphocytic leukemia.

The chain couples TRBV6-6 to TRBJ2-5; 12 bases are a match to TRBD2. V was clipped by 5 bases and J by 4 bases; unmatched bases: 8. From germline, CDR1 is MNHNY and CDR2 SVGAGI (reference sequence). This CDR3 region has 16 residues. This chain's CDR3 is CASSASGGAGGETQYF. The CDR3 region has the DNA TGTGCCAGCAGTGCTAGCGGGGGGGCCGGTGGAGAGACCCAGTACTTC.

V usage is TRBV4-1 and J usage is TRBJ2-7; 9 bases line up with TRBD1. V lost 3 bases, J lost 4 bases, and 7 bases stayed unmatched. Germline V CDR1 and CDR2: MGHRA, YSYEKL. There are 15 residues in the CDR3. CDR3 protein: CASSQPGQGGYEQYF. CDR3 nucleotides: TGCGCCAGCAGCCAGCCGGGACAGGGAGGGTACGAGCAGTACTTC.

This sequence joins TRBV11-2 and TRBJ1-4; the D gene is possibly TRBD1 (5 bases). Germline values: CDR1 SGHAT, CDR2 FQNNGV. Trimming removed 6 bases from V and 5 bases from J, with 13 bases in between. There are 14 residues in the CDR3. CDR3 sequence (DNA): TGTGCCAGCAGGACCGGGACGGGGAATGAAAAACTGTTTTTT. Encoded protein: CASRTGTGNEKLFF.

The chain is built from TRBV6-1 and TRBJ2-5, with D uncertain. The CDR3 spans 11 residues. Germline assignment: CDR1 MNHNS and CDR2 SASEGT. The ends were cut back, 7 bases at V and 5 bases at J, with 8 bases in the middle. In nucleotides, the CDR3 is TGTGCCAGCACCTTCCGGGAGACCCAGTACTTC. This gives the protein CASTFRETQYF.

CDR3 loop: CASSLRPRGGTEAFF. The CDR3 region has the DNA TGTGCCAGCAGTCTCCGACCCAGGGGGGGCACTGAAGCTTTCTTT. The V and J genes are TRBV6-1 and TRBJ1-1; TRBD1 matches 7 bases. The germline gives CDR1 MNHNS, CDR2 SASEGT. The CDR3 extends over 15 amino acids. The junction had 10 bases not matched to a gene; V was cut back by 5 bases and J by 4 bases.

In this sample, this clone turned up many times. The genes are TRBV5-4 and TRBJ1-1; D uncertain. Germline CDR1 is SGHNT and CDR2 is YYREEE (reference sequence). This CDR3 has 12 amino acids. V dropped 0 bases and J dropped 7 bases, with 7 bases sitting between them. This chain's CDR3 is CASSLGHYEAFF. In DNA form, the CDR3 reads TGTGCCAGCAGCTTGGGTCATTATGAAGCTTTCTTT.

This rearrangement joins TRBV28 to TRBJ1-4, with D tentatively TRBD1 (6 bases). V gave up 8 bases and J gave up 7 bases, with 14 bases separating them. This CDR3 comprises 13 residues. The germline CDR1 and CDR2 sequences are MDHEN and SYDVKM. The CDR3 coding sequence is TGTGCCAGCCCCCGACAAGGGGGTGAAAAACTGTTTTTT. This encodes CASPRQGGEKLFF.

This clone has a handful of counts. This rearrangement joins TRBV5-1 to TRBJ1-2; the D gene is possibly TRBD1 (5 bases). The V and J ends lost 3 bases and 5 bases respectively, with 17 bases between them. Germline V gene data show CDR1 as SGHRS and CDR2 as YFSETQ. The CDR3 extends over 15 amino acids. CDR3 in DNA: TGCGCCAGCAGCTCGGACACAGCCACGGGGTATGGCTACACCTTC. Its protein is CASSSDTATGYGYTF.

The gene calls are TRBV7-9 and TRBJ2-1; 11 nucleotides agree with TRBD1. The CDR3 totals 14 residues. Germline CDR1 and CDR2: SEHNR and FQNEAQ (reference sequence). V shed 5 bases, J shed 10 bases, and the junction held 7 bases outside the gene matches. In DNA, the CDR3 is TGTGCCAGCAGCCCTGGGACAGGGGGGGACGAGCAGTTCTTC. Encoded protein: CASSPGTGGDEQFF.

This clone appeared a few times. This chain uses TRBV4-1 with TRBJ1-2; D is uncertain. Germline V gene sequence: CDR1 MGHRA, CDR2 YSYEKL. Trimming took off 1 base at V and 2 bases at J, with 11 bases between the two ends. This CDR3 contains 15 residues. In nucleotides, the CDR3 is TGCGCCAGCAGCCAAGTTTTGGCCAACAACTATGGCTACACCTTC. It translates to CASSQVLANNYGYTF.

This sequence joins TRBV5-4 and TRBJ2-3; TRBD2 matches at 7 bases. V was clipped by 5 bases and J by 0 bases; unmatched bases: 6. The germline gives CDR1 SGHNT, CDR2 YYREEE (reference sequence). The CDR3 length is 15 residues. CDR3 amino acids: CASRLGLSSTDTQYF. The CDR3 nucleotides are TGTGCCAGCAGACTGGGACTATCTAGCACAGATACGCAGTATTTT.

The J gene is TRBJ1-3, the V gene TRBV6-1; D not certain. Trimming took off 7 bases at V and 0 bases at J, with 7 bases between the two ends. Germline loops: CDR1 MNHNS, CDR2 SASEGT. This CDR3 region has 13 residues. The CDR3 DNA is TGTGCCAGCACCAGCTACTCTGGAAACACCATATATTTT. It translates to CASTSYSGNTIYF.

V usage is TRBV10-3 and J usage is TRBJ1-2, with 7 positions matching TRBD1. CDR3 size: 13 residues. J lost 10 bases, V lost 6 bases, and 11 bases had no gene match. The germline V gene has CDR1 ENHRY and CDR2 SYGVKD. CDR3 sequence (DNA): TGTGCCATCAGGGACAGGTTGACCGTAGACTACACCTTC. It specifies CAIRDRLTVDYTF.

V and J are TRBV27 and TRBJ1-5, with unresolved D. The CDR3 runs 14 residues. Germline assignment: CDR1 MNHEY and CDR2 SMNVEV (reference sequence). The germline V and J ends were trimmed by 1 base and 4 bases, with 8 bases remaining between them. The CDR3 DNA follows: TGTGCCAGCAGTTTATTAACGGGGAATCAGCCCCAGCATTTT. Its protein product is CASSLLTGNQPQHF.

In its sample, this clone was seen once. The rearrangement links TRBV9 to TRBJ2-2; 8 bases map to TRBD2. Germline lookup yields CDR1 SGDLS and CDR2 YYNGEE. The CDR3 loop spans 16 amino acids. Germline trimming cut 0 bases from V and 3 bases from J; bases unmatched to any gene: 4. CDR3 protein: CASSVAAGGDTGELFF. DNA of the CDR3: TGTGCCAGCAGCGTAGCGGCGGGGGGCGACACCGGGGAGCTGTTTTTT.

The V and J genes are TRBV6-4 and TRBJ2-6, with 7 nucleotides matching TRBD1. Germline V CDR1 and CDR2: MRHNA, SNTAGT. This CDR3 region has 15 residues. Trimming removed 7 bases from V and 0 bases from J; junction bases left unmatched: 3. The chain's CDR3 is CASTQGVSGANVLTF. The CDR3 region has the DNA TGTGCCAGCACTCAGGGGGTCTCTGGGGCCAACGTCCTGACTTTC.

Written as DNA, the CDR3 is TGTGCCAGCAGTGGGACACCAGAGGGGCGCTCCTACGAGCAGTACTTC. Translating gives CASSGTPEGRSYEQYF. This chain joins TRBV2 and TRBJ2-7; either TRBD1 or TRBD2 may supply D (5 bases each). Trimming pared 4 bases from V and 0 bases from J, leaving 16 bases between. The CDR3 length is 16 residues. Looked up from germline, CDR1 is SNHLY and CDR2 is FYNNEI.

On this clone: The same CDR3 also results from other DNA sequences found in this sample. The V and J genes are TRBV6-1 and TRBJ1-2; no firm D call. V gave up 0 bases and J gave up 11 bases, with 13 bases separating them. The CDR3 length is 13 residues. Germline values: CDR1 MNHNS, CDR2 SASEGT. For the CDR3, the DNA is TGTGCCAGCAGTGAAGCGGAGAAGGGAGGTTACACCTTC. This codes for CASSEAEKGGYTF.

The DNA for the CDR3 is TGCGCCAGCAGCCCCTCAGGGACAGGGGGTCAAACGGCTTTCTTT. This encodes CASSPSGTGGQTAFF. This chain connects TRBV5-1 to TRBJ1-1, with 11 bases fitting TRBD1. Looked up from germline, CDR1 is SGHRS and CDR2 is YFSETQ. The CDR3 totals 15 residues. Germline trimming cut 4 bases from V and 11 bases from J; bases unmatched to any gene: 13.

This clone was seen just once. V usage is TRBV10-1 and J usage is TRBJ2-2, with D maybe TRBD1 (6 bases). Per the germline V gene, CDR1 is WNHNN and CDR2 is SYGVQD (reference sequence). The CDR3 totals 15 residues. V lost 0 bases to trimming and J lost 3 bases, with 8 bases between them. CDR3 sequence (DNA): TGCGCCAGCAGTGAGTCGACAGGATACACCGGGGAGCTGTTTTTT. It codes for CASSESTGYTGELFF.

The chain carries TRBV6-1 and TRBJ2-7; possible D gene TRBD1, 6 bases. Trimming removed 3 bases from V and 0 bases from J, with 9 bases in between. There are 14 residues in the CDR3. Germline lookup yields CDR1 MNHNS and CDR2 SASEGT. CDR3 loop: CASSDPGASYEQYF. For the CDR3, the DNA is TGTGCCAGCAGTGACCCAGGGGCCTCCTACGAGCAGTACTTC.

The chain uses TRBV4-2 and TRBJ1-2; no definite D call. The CDR3 runs 13 residues. Germline V gene data show CDR1 as LGHNA and CDR2 as YNFKEQ. The V end lost 1 base, the J end lost 6 bases, and 9 bases lay between the germline ends. The CDR3 spells CASSQVAGNGYTF. As DNA, the CDR3 is TGTGCCAGCAGCCAAGTCGCCGGGAATGGCTACACCTTC.

This clone was seen a handful of times. In nucleotides, the CDR3 is TGTGCCAGCAGCTTCAACCCCTACAATGAGCAGTTCTTC. Translated: CASSFNPYNEQFF. This chain uses TRBV7-9 with TRBJ2-1; unclear D gene. V was clipped by 3 bases and J by 2 bases, with 5 bases between them. Germline assignment: CDR1 SEHNR and CDR2 FQNEAQ (reference sequence). This CDR3 contains 13 residues. Full variable domain (rest looked up from reference TRBV7-9 and TRBJ2-1): DTGVSQNPRHKITKRGQNVTFRCDPISEHNRLYWYRQTLGQGPEFLTYFQNEAQLEKSRLLSDRFSAERPKGSFSTLEIQRTEQGDSAMYLCASSFNPYNEQFFGPGTRLTVL.

The rearrangement links TRBV2 to TRBJ2-7; the D is unclear. Looked up from germline, CDR1 is SNHLY and CDR2 is FYNNEI. CDR3 length equals 14 residues. V lost 1 base, J lost 5 bases, and 12 bases lay in between. CDR3 coding DNA: TGTGCCAGCAGTGAAGGGCTGACTGGTGACGAGCAGTACTTC. Protein sequence: CASSEGLTGDEQYF.

Points on this clone: The likely explanation is a read error, given a far larger clone one base away. The chain employs TRBV5-6 and TRBJ2-2; possible D gene TRBD2, 6 bases. Trimming cost V 0 bases and J 6 bases, with 9 bases left between them. Germline assignment: CDR1 SGHDT and CDR2 YYEEEE. The CDR3 spans 14 residues. CDR3 region: CASSLVPGAGELFF. The CDR3 region has the DNA TGTGCCAGCAGCTTGGTTCCGGGGGCCGGGGAGCTGTTTTTT. Drawing the rest from reference TRBV5-6 and TRBJ2-2, the complete variable domain is DAGVTQSPTHLIKTRGQQVTLRCSPKSGHDTVSWYQQALGQGPQFIFQYYEEEERQRGNFPDRFSGHQFPNYSSELNVNALLLGDSALYLCASSLVPGAGELFFGEGSRLTVL.

This clone was seen a few times. V is TRBV2 and J is TRBJ2-2; 8 nucleotides line up with TRBD2. Unmatched junction bases numbered 5, after V lost 5 bases and J lost 0 bases. Germline-derived CDR1 and CDR2 are SNHLY and FYNNEI. This CDR3 contains 16 residues. The CDR3 is CASSKSGGANTGELFF. CDR3 bases: TGTGCCAGCAGTAAAAGCGGGGGCGCGAACACCGGGGAGCTGTTTTTT.

The rearrangement links TRBV20-1 to TRBJ2-7, with D perhaps matching TRBD2 (5 bases). Germline V gives CDR1 DFQATT, CDR2 SNEGSKA (reference sequence). Trimming pared 0 bases from V and 7 bases from J, leaving 7 bases between. The CDR3 covers 11 residues. This chain's CDR3 is CSARDRREQYF. Written as DNA, the CDR3 is TGCAGTGCTAGAGATCGGAGGGAGCAGTACTTC.

This clone was detected a few times. The V and J genes are TRBV5-7 and TRBJ1-5, with 7 bases fitting TRBD1. TRBV5-7 is an open reading frame, and its role is uncertain. The CDR3 loop spans 16 amino acids. Trimming took 0 bases from V and 7 from J; bases not matched to a gene: 10. CDR3 in amino acids: CASSLEGGRGWQPQHF. The DNA for the CDR3 is TGTGCCAGCAGCTTGGAGGGGGGCAGGGGGTGGCAGCCCCAGCATTTT.

This chain joins TRBV2 and TRBJ2-1; no clear D. Germline-derived CDR1 and CDR2 are SNHLY and FYNNEI. V gave up 7 bases and J gave up 9 bases, with 13 bases separating them. The CDR3 runs 12 residues. Written as DNA, the CDR3 is TGTGCCAGCATTACTGGCCTCGGTGAGCAGTTCTTC. This gives the protein CASITGLGEQFF. The full variable domain, completed using reference TRBV2 and TRBJ2-1, is EPEVTQTPSHQVTQMGQEVILRCVPISNHLYFYWYRQILGQKVEFLVSFYNNEISEKSEIFDDQFSVERPDGSNFTLKIRSTKLEDSAMYFCASITGLGEQFFGPGTRLTVL.